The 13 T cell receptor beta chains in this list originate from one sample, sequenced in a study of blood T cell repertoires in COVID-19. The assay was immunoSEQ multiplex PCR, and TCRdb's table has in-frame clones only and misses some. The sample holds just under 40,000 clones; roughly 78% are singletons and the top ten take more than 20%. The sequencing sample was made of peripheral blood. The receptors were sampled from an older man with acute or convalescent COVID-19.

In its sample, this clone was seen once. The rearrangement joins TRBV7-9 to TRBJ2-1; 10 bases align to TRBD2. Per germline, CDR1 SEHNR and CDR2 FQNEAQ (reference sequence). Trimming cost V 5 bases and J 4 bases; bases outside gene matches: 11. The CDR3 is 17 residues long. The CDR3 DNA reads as TGTGCCAGCAGCCTCGCCCCAGCGGGAGGGCTATACAATGAGCAGTTCTTC. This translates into CASSLAPAGGLYNEQFF.

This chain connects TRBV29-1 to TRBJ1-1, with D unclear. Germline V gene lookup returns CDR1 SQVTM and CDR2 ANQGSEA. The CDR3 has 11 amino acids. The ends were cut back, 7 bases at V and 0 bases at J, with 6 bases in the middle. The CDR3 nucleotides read TGCAGCGCGTCTTTGAACACTGAAGCTTTCTTT. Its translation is CSASLNTEAFF.

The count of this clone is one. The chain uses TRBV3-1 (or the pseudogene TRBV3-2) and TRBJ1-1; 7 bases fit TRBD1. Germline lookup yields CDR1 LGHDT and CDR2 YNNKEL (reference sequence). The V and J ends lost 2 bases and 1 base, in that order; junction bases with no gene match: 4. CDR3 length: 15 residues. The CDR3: CASSQLQGGNTEAFF. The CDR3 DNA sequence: TGTGCCAGCAGCCAACTCCAGGGGGGGAACACTGAAGCTTTCTTT.

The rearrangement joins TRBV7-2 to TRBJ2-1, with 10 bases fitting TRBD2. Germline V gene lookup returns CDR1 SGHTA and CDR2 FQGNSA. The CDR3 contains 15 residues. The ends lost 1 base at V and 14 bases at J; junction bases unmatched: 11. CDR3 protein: CASSLGGSGRTRKFF. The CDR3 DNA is TGTGCCAGCAGCTTAGGTGGTAGCGGGAGGACCCGAAAGTTCTTC.

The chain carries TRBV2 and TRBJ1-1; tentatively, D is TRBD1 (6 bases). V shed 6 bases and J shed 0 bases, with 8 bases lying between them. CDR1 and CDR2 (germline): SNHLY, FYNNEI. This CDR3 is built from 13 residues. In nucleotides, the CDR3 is TGTGCCAGCAGCAGGGACATGAACACTGAAGCTTTCTTT. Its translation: CASSRDMNTEAFF.

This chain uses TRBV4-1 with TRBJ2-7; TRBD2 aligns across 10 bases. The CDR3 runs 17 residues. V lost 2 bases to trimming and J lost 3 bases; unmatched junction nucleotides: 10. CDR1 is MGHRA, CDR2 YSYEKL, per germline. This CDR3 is CASSQLAGANPYYEQYF. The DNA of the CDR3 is TGCGCCAGCAGCCAACTAGCGGGGGCGAACCCTTACTACGAGCAGTACTTC.

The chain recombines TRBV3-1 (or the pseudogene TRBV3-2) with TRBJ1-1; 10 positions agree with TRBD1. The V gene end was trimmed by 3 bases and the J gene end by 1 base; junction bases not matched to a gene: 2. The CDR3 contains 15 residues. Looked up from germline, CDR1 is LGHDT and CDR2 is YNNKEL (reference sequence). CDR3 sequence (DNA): TGTGCCAGCAGCCAGGACAGGGGGGCGAACACTGAAGCTTTCTTT. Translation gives CASSQDRGANTEAFF.

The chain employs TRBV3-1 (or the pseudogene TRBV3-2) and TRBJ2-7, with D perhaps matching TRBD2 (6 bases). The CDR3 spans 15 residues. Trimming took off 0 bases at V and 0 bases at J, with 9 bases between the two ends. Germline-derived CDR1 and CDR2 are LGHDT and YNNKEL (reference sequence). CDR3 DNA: TGTGCCAGCAGCCAAGATCACGGGAGCTCCTACGAGCAGTACTTC. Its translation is CASSQDHGSSYEQYF.

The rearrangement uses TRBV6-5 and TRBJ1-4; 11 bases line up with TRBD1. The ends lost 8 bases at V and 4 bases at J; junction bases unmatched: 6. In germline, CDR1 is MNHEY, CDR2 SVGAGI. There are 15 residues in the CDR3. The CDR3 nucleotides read TGTGCCAGCGTGGGACAGGGGGTAAATAATGAAAAACTGTTTTTT. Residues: CASVGQGVNNEKLFF.

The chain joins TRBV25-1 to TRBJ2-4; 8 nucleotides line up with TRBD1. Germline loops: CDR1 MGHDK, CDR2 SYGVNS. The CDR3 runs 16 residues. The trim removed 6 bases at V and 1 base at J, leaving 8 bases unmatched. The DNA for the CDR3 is TGTGCCAGCAGCGATAGGCGGACAGGGGCCAAAAACATTCAGTACTTC. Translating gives CASSDRRTGAKNIQYF. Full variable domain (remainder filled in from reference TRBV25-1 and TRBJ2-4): EADIYQTPRYLVIGTGKKITLECSQTMGHDKMYWYQQDPGMELHLIHYSYGVNSTEKGDLSSESTVSRIRTEHFPLTLESARPSHTSQYLCASSDRRTGAKNIQYFGAGTRLSVL.

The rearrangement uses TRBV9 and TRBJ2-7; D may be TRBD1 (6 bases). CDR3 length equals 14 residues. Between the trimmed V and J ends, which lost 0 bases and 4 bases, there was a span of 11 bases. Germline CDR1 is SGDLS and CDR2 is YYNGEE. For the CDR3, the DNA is TGTGCCAGCAGCGTAGGGGGGCGGGCTTACGAGCAGTACTTC. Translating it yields CASSVGGRAYEQYF.

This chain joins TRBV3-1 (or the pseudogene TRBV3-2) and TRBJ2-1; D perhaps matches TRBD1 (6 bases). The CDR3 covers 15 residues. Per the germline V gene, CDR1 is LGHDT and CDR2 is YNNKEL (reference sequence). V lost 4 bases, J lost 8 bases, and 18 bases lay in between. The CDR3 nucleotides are TGTGCCAGCAGCCTGGGGGCGGGTAGAGGCCATGAGCAGTTCTTC. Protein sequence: CASSLGAGRGHEQFF.

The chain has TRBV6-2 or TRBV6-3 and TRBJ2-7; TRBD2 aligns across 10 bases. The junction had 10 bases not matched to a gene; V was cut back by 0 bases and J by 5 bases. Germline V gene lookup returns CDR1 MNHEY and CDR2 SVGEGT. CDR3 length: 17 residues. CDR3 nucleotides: TGTGCCAGCAGTTACTCGATTTTGCTAGCGGGAGTAAACGAGCAGTACTTC. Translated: CASSYSILLAGVNEQYF.